The rows below give T cell receptor beta chains drawn from one sample of a study of T cell repertoires in cytomegalovirus infection. MiXCR was run by TCRdb on the reads, yielding one entry per CDR3 protein. The data hold 600,000 to 700,000 distinct CDR3 sequences, with around 32% observed a single time. These receptors' targets are unknown. The input for sequencing was cultured PBMCs, taken from culture after CMV antigen stimulation. The origin of the receptors is a human donor in good health (CMV status not recorded). Some clones in this sample may be carry-over from other donors' samples. CDR3s leave out the opening cysteine and the closing phenylalanine or tryptophan. The order of the fields is clone size, V gene, J gene, CDR3 protein. For some rows the clone size is stated as once, few or many, or as a class when expanded; others skip it.

once,TRBV4-3,TRBJ2-3,ASSLVSGDLTDTQY
NA,TRBV30,TRBJ1-3,AWSGGIYGNTIY
few,TRBV2,TRBJ1-1,ASSFGGLVTEAF
NA,TRBV29-1,TRBJ1-2,SVVEESNYGYT
NA,TRBV4-1,TRBJ1-6,ASSQVGAGGGSPLH
NA,TRBV6-6,TRBJ1-1,ASSYSRQLGPEAF
NA,TRBV6-2/TRBV6-3,TRBJ2-3,ASSREGFTSTDTQY
few,TRBV6-1,TRBJ2-4,ASSLAGTGFVRNIQY
NA,TRBV7-2,TRBJ1-2,ASSLVGRGVGYT
once,TRBV7-4,TRBJ1-6,ASSSLPAPGGSPLH
few,TRBV7-2,TRBJ2-2,ASSETGGQVTGELF